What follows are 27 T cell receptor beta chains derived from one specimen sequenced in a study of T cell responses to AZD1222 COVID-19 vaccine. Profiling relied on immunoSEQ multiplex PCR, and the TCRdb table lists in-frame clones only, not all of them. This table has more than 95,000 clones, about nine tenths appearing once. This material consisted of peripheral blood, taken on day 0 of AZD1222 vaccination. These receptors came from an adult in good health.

DNA for the CDR3: TGTGCCACCAGTACAGGGGACTATGGCTACACCTTC. Amino acid sequence: CATSTGDYGYTF. The V and J genes are TRBV15 and TRBJ1-2, with TRBD1 matching 7 bases. V lost 6 bases to trimming and J lost 3 bases; unmatched junction nucleotides: 1. There are 12 residues in the CDR3. Germline loops: CDR1 LNHNV, CDR2 YYDKDF (reference sequence).

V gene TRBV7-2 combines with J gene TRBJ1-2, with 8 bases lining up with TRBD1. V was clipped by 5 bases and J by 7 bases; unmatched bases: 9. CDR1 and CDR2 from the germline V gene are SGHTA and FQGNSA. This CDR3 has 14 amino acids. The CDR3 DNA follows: TGTGCCAGCAGCGTATCCCAGGACAGGGCTGGCTACACCTTC. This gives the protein CASSVSQDRAGYTF.

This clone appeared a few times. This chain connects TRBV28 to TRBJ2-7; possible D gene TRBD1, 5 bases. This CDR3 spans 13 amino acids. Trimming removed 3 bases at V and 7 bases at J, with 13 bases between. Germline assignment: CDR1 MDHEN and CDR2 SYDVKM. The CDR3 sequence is CASSFMLGEEQYF. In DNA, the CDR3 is TGTGCCAGCAGTTTCATGCTAGGGGAAGAGCAGTACTTC.

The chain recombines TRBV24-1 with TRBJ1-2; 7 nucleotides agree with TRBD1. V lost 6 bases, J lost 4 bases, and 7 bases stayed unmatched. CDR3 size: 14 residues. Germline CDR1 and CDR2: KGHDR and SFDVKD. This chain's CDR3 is CATSLTGSPYGYTF. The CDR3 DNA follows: TGTGCCACCAGTCTGACAGGGAGCCCCTATGGCTACACCTTC.

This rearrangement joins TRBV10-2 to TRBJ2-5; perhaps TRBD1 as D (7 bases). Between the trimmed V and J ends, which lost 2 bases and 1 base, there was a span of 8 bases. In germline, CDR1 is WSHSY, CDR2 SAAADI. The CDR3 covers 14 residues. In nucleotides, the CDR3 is TGCGCCAGCAGTGAGCAGGGGGGCCAAGAGACCCAGTACTTC. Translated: CASSEQGGQETQYF.

The CDR3 protein is CASSLVGQGEGYTF. CDR3 DNA sequence: TGTGCCAGCAGTTTAGTGGGGCAGGGGGAAGGCTACACCTTC. The chain uses TRBV27 and TRBJ1-2, with 7 nucleotides matching TRBD1. Trimming took 2 bases from V and 8 from J; bases not matched to a gene: 8. CDR1 and CDR2 from the germline V gene are MNHEY and SMNVEV (reference sequence). The CDR3 runs to 14 residues.

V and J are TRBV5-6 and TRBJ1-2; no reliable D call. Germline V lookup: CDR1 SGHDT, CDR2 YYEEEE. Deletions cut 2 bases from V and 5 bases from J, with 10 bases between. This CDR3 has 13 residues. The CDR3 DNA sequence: TGTGCCAGCAGCTTTGGGAGGGCTTATGGCTACACCTTC. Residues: CASSFGRAYGYTF.

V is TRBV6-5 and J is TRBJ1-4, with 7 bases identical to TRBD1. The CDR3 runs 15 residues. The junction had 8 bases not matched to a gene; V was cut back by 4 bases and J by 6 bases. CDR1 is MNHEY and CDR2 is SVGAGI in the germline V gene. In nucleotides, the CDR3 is TGTGCCAGCAGTTCCGTACAGGGGATTCATGAAAAACTGTTTTTT. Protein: CASSSVQGIHEKLFF.

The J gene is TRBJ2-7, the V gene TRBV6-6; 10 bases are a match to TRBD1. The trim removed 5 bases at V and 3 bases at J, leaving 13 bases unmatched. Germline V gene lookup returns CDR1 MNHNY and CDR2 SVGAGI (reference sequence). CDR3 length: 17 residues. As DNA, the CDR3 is TGTGCCAGCAGTCTCTCTATGGGACAGGGGTGGGACTACGAGCAGTACTTC. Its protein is CASSLSMGQGWDYEQYF.

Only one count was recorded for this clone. The CDR3 DNA reads as TGTGCCAGCAGCTGGGAAGGGTTCAATCAGCCCCAGCATTTT. Translation: CASSWEGFNQPQHF. This sequence joins TRBV5-5 and TRBJ1-5; D ambiguous. CDR3 length equals 14 residues. With 3 bases removed from V and 3 bases from J, the gap between germline ends came to 10 bases. CDR1 and CDR2 from the germline V gene are SGHKS and YYEKEE (reference sequence).

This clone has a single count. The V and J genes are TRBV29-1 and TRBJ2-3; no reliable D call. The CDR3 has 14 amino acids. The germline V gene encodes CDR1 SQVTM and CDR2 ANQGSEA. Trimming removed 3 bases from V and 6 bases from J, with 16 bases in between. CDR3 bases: TGCAGCGTTGATTCTGAAGCCCGGATGGATACGCAGTATTTT. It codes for CSVDSEARMDTQYF.

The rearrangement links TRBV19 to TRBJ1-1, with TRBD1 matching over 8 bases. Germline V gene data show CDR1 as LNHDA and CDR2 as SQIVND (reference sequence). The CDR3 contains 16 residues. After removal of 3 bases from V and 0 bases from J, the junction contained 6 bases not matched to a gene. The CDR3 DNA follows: TGTGCCAGTAGTATTTGGGGACAGGCCTTGAACACTGAAGCTTTCTTT. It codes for CASSIWGQALNTEAFF.

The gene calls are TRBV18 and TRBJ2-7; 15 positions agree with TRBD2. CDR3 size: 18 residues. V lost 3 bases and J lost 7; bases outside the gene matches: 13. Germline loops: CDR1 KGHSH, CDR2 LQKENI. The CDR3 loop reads CASSPPGLAGGRPIEQYF. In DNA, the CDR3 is TGTGCCAGCTCACCTCCGGGACTAGCGGGAGGTCGACCTATAGAGCAGTACTTC.

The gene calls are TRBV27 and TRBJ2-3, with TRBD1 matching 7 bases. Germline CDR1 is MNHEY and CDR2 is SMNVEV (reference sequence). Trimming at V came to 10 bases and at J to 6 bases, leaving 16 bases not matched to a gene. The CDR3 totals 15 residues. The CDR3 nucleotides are TGTGCCACCCAGCAGGACCTAGGGGGCTACGATACGCAGTATTTT. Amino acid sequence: CATQQDLGGYDTQYF.

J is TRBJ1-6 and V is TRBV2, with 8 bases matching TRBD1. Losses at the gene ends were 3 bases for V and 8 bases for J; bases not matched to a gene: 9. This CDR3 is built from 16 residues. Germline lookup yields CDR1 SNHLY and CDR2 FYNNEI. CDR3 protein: CASSEYPDRVYSPLHF. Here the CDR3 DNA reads TGTGCCAGCAGTGAGTACCCGGACAGGGTGTATTCACCCCTCCACTTT.

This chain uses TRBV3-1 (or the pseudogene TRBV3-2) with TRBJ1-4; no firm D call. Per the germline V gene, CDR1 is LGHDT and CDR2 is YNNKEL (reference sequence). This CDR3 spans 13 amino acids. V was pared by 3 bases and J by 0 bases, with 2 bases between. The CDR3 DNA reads TGTGCCAGCAGCCATGCAACTAATGAAAAACTGTTTTTT. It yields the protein CASSHATNEKLFF.

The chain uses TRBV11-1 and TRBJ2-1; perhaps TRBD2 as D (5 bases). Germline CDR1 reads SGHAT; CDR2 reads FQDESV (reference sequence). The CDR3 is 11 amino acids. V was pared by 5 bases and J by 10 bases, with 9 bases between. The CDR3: CASSVRLEQFF. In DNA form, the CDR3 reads TGTGCCAGCAGCGTCAGACTAGAGCAGTTCTTC.

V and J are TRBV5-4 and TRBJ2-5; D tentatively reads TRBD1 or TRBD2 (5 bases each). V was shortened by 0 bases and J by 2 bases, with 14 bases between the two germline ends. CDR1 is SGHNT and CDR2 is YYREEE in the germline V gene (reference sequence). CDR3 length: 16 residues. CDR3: CASSLGGRDGQETQYF. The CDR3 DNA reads TGTGCCAGCAGCTTGGGTGGTCGGGACGGTCAAGAGACCCAGTACTTC.

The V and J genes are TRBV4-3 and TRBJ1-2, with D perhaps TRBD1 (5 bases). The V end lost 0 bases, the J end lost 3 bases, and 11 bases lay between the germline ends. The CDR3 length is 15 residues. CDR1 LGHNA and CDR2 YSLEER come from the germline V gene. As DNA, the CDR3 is TGCGCCAGCAGCCAAGACCCGGGGCTCGACTATGGCTACACCTTC. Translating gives CASSQDPGLDYGYTF.

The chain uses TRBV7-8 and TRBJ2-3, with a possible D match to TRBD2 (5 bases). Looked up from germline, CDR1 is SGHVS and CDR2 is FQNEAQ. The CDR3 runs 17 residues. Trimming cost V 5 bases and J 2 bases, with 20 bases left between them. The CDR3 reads CASSPLLRAPSTDTQYF. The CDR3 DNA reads TGTGCCAGCAGCCCTTTGTTGAGGGCCCCCTCCACAGATACGCAGTATTTT.

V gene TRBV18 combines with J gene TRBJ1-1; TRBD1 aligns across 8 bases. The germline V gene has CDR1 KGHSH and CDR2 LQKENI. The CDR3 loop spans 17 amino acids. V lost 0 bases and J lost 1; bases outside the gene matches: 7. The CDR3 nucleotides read TGTGCCAGCTCACCACCCGAGCAGGGGGCTAAGAACACTGAAGCTTTCTTT. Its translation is CASSPPEQGAKNTEAFF.

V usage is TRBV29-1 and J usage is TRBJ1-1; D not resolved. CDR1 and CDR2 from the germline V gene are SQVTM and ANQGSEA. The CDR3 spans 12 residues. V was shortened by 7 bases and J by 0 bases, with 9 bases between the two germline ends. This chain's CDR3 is CSAGLMNTEAFF. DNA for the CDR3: TGCAGCGCTGGACTGATGAACACTGAAGCTTTCTTT.

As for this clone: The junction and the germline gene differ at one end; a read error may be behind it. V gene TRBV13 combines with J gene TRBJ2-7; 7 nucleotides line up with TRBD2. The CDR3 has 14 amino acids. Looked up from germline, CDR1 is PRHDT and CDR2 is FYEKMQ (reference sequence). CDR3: CASGRTSSSHEQYF. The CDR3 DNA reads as TGTGCCAGCGGTCGGACTAGTAGCTCCCACGAGCAGTACTTC.

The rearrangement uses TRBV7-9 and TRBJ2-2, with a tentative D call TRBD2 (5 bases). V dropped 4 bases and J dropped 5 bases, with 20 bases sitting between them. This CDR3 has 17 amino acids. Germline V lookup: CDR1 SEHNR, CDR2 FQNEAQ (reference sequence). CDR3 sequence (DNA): TGTGCCAGCAGCTCCCCCCCCTTGGAGCGGACGACCGGGGAGCTGTTTTTT. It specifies CASSSPPLERTTGELFF.

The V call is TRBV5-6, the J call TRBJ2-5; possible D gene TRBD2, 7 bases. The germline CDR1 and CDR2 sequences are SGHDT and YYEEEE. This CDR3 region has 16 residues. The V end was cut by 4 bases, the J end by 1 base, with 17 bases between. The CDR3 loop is CASSPLAGASQETQYF. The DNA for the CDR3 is TGTGCCAGCAGCCCCCTGGCGGGGGCCAGCCAAGAGACCCAGTACTTC.

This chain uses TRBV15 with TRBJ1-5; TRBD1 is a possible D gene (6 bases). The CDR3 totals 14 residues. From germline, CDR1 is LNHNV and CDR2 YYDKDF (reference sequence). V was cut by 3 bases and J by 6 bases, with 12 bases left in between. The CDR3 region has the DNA TGTGCCACCAGCAGGTTGGGGGCGGGTCAGCCCCAGCATTTT. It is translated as CATSRLGAGQPQHF.

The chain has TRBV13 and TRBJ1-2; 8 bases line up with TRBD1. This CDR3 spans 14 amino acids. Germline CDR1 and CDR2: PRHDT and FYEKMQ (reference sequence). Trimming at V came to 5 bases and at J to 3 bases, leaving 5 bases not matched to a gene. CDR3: CASSPRQGYYGYTF. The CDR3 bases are TGTGCCAGCAGCCCGCGACAGGGGTACTATGGCTACACCTTC.